This T cell receptor beta chain was observed in a study of blood T cell repertoires in COVID-19. For the study at large: The samples span acute and convalescent COVID-19 from the United States, Italy and Spain. PBMCs, B-cell-depleted T cells, or T cells provided the cDNA or gDNA that made up the material.

In the original workflow: Reference gene primer amplification in the assay estimated nucleated cell counts. Only in-frame clones appear in the TCRdb table, and some are missing; sequencing was by immunoSEQ multiplex PCR. V, J and clone size are those of that table, while D and trimming were read from the DNA. Among fewer than 250,000 clones listed, around 85% were seen once. Sequenced sample: peripheral blood. This TCR derives from a woman aged 50 to 60 with acute or convalescent COVID-19.

The CDR3 nucleotides read TGTGCCAGCAGCGTAGAGGGGTCCTCAAATTCACCCCTCCACTTT. This sequence encodes CASSVEGSSNSPLHF. The J gene is TRBJ1-6, the V gene TRBV9; D is possibly TRBD1 (5 bases). In germline, CDR1 is SGDLS, CDR2 YYNGEE. The CDR3 loop spans 15 amino acids. Trimming took off 0 bases at V and 7 bases at J, with 11 bases between the two ends.